These 21 T cell receptor beta chains were sequenced from one sample in a study of blood T cell repertoires in COVID-19. Using immunoSEQ multiplex PCR, the repertoire was profiled, and TCRdb retains in-frame clones only, with some absent. Of some 350,000 clones in the sample, around 87% were seen once. Sequencing input: peripheral blood. Source of these receptors: a man aged 18-30 years with active or convalescent COVID-19.

The rearrangement uses TRBV30 and TRBJ1-4; D is perhaps TRBD1 (5 bases). In germline, CDR1 is GTSNPN, CDR2 SVGIG (reference sequence). V gave up 2 bases and J gave up 8 bases, with 12 bases separating them. This CDR3 region has 13 residues. The CDR3 DNA reads as TGTGCCTGGAGTTGGCAGGGTGGGGAAAAACTGTTTTTT. Its protein is CAWSWQGGEKLFF.

The chain couples TRBV27 to TRBJ1-5, with TRBD1 matching 8 bases. V lost 6 bases, J lost 6 bases, and 10 bases stayed unmatched. The germline V gene has CDR1 MNHEY and CDR2 SMNVEV (reference sequence). The CDR3 runs to 15 residues. The CDR3 coding sequence is TGTGCCAGCAGCCGAGCACAGGGGGGATTTCAGCCCCAGCATTTT. It translates to CASSRAQGGFQPQHF.

The gene calls are TRBV3-1 (or the pseudogene TRBV3-2) and TRBJ1-1; D gene unclear. CDR3 length: 16 amino acids. CDR1 is LGHDT and CDR2 is YNNKEL in the germline V gene (reference sequence). V dropped 1 base and J dropped 1 base, with 13 bases sitting between them. CDR3 nucleotides: TGTGCCAGCAGCCAAGGAAGTACGCGGGGGAACACTGAAGCTTTCTTT. This sequence encodes CASSQGSTRGNTEAFF.

CDR3 amino acids: CASSQGTILAGDGNEQFF. CDR3 DNA sequence: TGCGCCAGCAGCCAAGGAACCATACTAGCGGGAGACGGCAATGAGCAGTTCTTC. This chain links TRBV4-1 with TRBJ2-1; 11 bases are shared with TRBD2. V lost 1 base and J lost 6; bases outside the gene matches: 11. The germline V gene has CDR1 MGHRA and CDR2 YSYEKL. This CDR3 contains 18 residues.

The chain has TRBV27 and TRBJ1-2, with 9 bases matching TRBD1. Germline V gives CDR1 MNHEY, CDR2 SMNVEV (reference sequence). The V segment lost 5 bases and the J segment 5 bases; nucleotides outside the gene matches: 9. This CDR3 comprises 15 residues. The DNA of the CDR3 is TGTGCCAGCAGTCCTCGAGGACAGGGGCTTTATGGCTACACCTTC. Residues: CASSPRGQGLYGYTF.

The chain is built from TRBV19 and TRBJ1-1, with 9 nucleotides matching TRBD1. The CDR3 consists of 16 residues. Germline V gene lookup returns CDR1 LNHDA and CDR2 SQIVND (reference sequence). V dropped 4 bases and J dropped 5; count of bases not matched to a gene: 11. CDR3 protein: CASSRLDRGHGTEAFF. The DNA of the CDR3 is TGTGCCAGTAGTAGGTTGGACAGGGGCCATGGTACTGAAGCTTTCTTT.

The chain couples TRBV7-9 to TRBJ1-5, with D perhaps matching TRBD1 (5 bases). The germline gives CDR1 SEHNR, CDR2 FQNEAQ (reference sequence). The CDR3 is 14 amino acids. V lost 2 bases, J lost 4 bases, and 9 bases lay in between. The CDR3 nucleotides read TGTGCCAGCAGCTTAATGGGGGGGAATCAGCCCCAGCATTTT. This sequence encodes CASSLMGGNQPQHF.

The sample holds many counts of this clone. The chain uses TRBV9 and TRBJ2-1; 7 bases are shared with TRBD2. Trimming cost V 1 base and J 7 bases; bases outside gene matches: 5. Germline V gene lookup returns CDR1 SGDLS and CDR2 YYNGEE. The CDR3 runs to 14 residues. This CDR3 reads CASSVMQGGNEQFF. Written as DNA, the CDR3 is TGTGCCAGCAGCGTAATGCAGGGAGGGAATGAGCAGTTCTTC.

The V gene is TRBV27, the J gene TRBJ2-2, with 13 bases identical to TRBD2. Germline loops: CDR1 MNHEY, CDR2 SMNVEV (reference sequence). V shed 6 bases, J shed 6 bases, and the junction held 1 base outside the gene matches. The CDR3 is made up of 14 amino acids. In DNA, the CDR3 is TGTGCCAGCAGACTAGCGGGAGGGCCCGGGGAGCTGTTTTTT. Its translation: CASRLAGGPGELFF.

This chain joins TRBV7-9 and TRBJ1-4; 10 nucleotides align to TRBD1. Germline V gene sequence: CDR1 SEHNR, CDR2 FQNEAQ (reference sequence). The CDR3 loop spans 17 amino acids. The V and J ends lost 0 bases and 7 bases, in that order; junction bases with no gene match: 8. CDR3 residues: CASSLATGGAGGEKLFF. The CDR3 DNA reads TGTGCCAGCAGCTTAGCGACAGGGGGCGCGGGAGGTGAAAAACTGTTTTTT.

This rearrangement joins TRBV9 to TRBJ1-2; a weak D match, TRBD1 (6 bases). CDR1 and CDR2 (germline): SGDLS, YYNGEE. Trimming removed 0 bases at V and 5 bases at J, with 23 bases between. The CDR3 has 18 amino acids. This CDR3 is CASSVDPNGGASWYGYTF. The CDR3 DNA reads as TGTGCCAGCAGCGTAGATCCAAACGGGGGGGCTTCATGGTATGGCTACACCTTC. Full variable domain (missing parts from reference TRBV9 and TRBJ1-2): DSGVTQTPKHLITATGQRVTLRCSPRSGDLSVYWYQQSLDQGLQFLIQYYNGEERAKGNILERFSAQQFPDLHSELNLSSLELGDSALYFCASSVDPNGGASWYGYTFGSGTRLTVV.

This clone has a single count. This chain connects TRBV7-9 to TRBJ2-7; the match to TRBD1 covers 9 bases. The CDR3 consists of 15 residues. V shed 2 bases, J shed 6 bases, and the junction held 8 bases outside the gene matches. The germline V gene has CDR1 SEHNR and CDR2 FQNEAQ (reference sequence). CDR3 coding DNA: TGTGCCAGCAGCTTAACATTGGACAGGGGATCCGAGCAGTACTTC. It codes for CASSLTLDRGSEQYF.

CDR3 amino acids: CASRSDREVSYEQYF. The CDR3, as DNA: TGTGCCAGCAGATCAGACAGGGAAGTCTCCTACGAGCAGTACTTC. The genes are TRBV28 and TRBJ2-7; 7 positions match TRBD1. V shed 6 bases and J 0 bases; nucleotides not matched to a gene: 8. This CDR3 has 15 amino acids. Per the germline V gene, CDR1 is MDHEN and CDR2 is SYDVKM.

V usage is TRBV18 and J usage is TRBJ2-5; 10 positions agree with TRBD1. The V gene end was trimmed by 3 bases and the J gene end by 7 bases; junction bases not matched to a gene: 8. The CDR3 has 15 amino acids. Germline V gives CDR1 KGHSH, CDR2 LQKENI. CDR3 bases: TGTGCCAGCTCACCTGGGACAGGGGCAACGGTGACCCAGTACTTC. This sequence encodes CASSPGTGATVTQYF.

This chain connects TRBV3-1 (or the pseudogene TRBV3-2) to TRBJ2-1; 11 bases agree with TRBD2. The CDR3 length is 17 residues. Germline V gene lookup returns CDR1 LGHDT and CDR2 YNNKEL (reference sequence). J was trimmed by 7 bases and V by 0 bases; bases with no gene match: 8. The DNA of the CDR3 is TGTGCCAGCAGCCAAGAACCCACTAGCGGGAGAGGGAATGAGCAGTTCTTC. It is translated as CASSQEPTSGRGNEQFF.

A single count supports this clone. J is TRBJ2-3 and V is TRBV28; TRBD2 aligns across 10 bases. V gave up 4 bases and J gave up 2 bases; unmatched junction bases: 6. Germline V gene data show CDR1 as MDHEN and CDR2 as SYDVKM. The CDR3 consists of 16 residues. Written as DNA, the CDR3 is TGTGCCAGCAGTTCCCTAGCGGGAGAGCCCACAGATACGCAGTATTTT. Protein product: CASSSLAGEPTDTQYF.

The V call is TRBV6-2 or TRBV6-3, the J call TRBJ1-2; 7 nucleotides agree with TRBD1. Germline trimming cut 6 bases from V and 1 base from J; bases unmatched to any gene: 5. Germline CDR1 reads MNHEY; CDR2 reads SVGEGT. The CDR3 is 14 amino acids. CDR3 protein: CASSWDSLNYGYTF. The CDR3 bases are TGTGCCAGCAGCTGGGACAGCCTTAACTATGGCTACACCTTC.

In DNA form, the CDR3 reads TGTGCCAGCAGTTTACAGGGTGGTGGTGAAAAACTGTTTTTT. The encoded protein is CASSLQGGGEKLFF. The genes are TRBV7-9 and TRBJ1-4, with a possible D match to TRBD1 (6 bases). V was cut by 6 bases and J by 7 bases, with 15 bases left in between. Germline CDR1 reads SEHNR; CDR2 reads FQNEAQ (reference sequence). The CDR3 is made up of 14 amino acids.

V gene TRBV11-3 combines with J gene TRBJ1-3; 7 bases agree with TRBD1. The germline V gene has CDR1 SGHNT and CDR2 YENEEA. This CDR3 is built from 15 residues. V was clipped by 5 bases and J by 0 bases; unmatched bases: 4. The CDR3 DNA follows: TGTGCCAGCAGCCCCGGGACAGACTCTGGAAACACCATATATTTT. Translation: CASSPGTDSGNTIYF.

As concerns this clone: The sample contains more than one DNA sequence encoding this CDR3. The chain joins TRBV7-8 to TRBJ1-5; tentative D call: TRBD1 (5 bases). CDR3 length: 14 amino acids. Looked up from germline, CDR1 is SGHVS and CDR2 is FQNEAQ. Trimming removed 1 base from V and 4 bases from J, with 8 bases in between. The DNA for the CDR3 is TGTGCCAGCAGCTTAGGGAGGGGAAATCAGCCCCAGCATTTT. Translating it yields CASSLGRGNQPQHF.

The chain employs TRBV7-8 and TRBJ1-2, with D unresolved. Germline V gene sequence: CDR1 SGHVS, CDR2 FQNEAQ. Trimming removed 1 base from V and 0 bases from J, with 6 bases in between. The CDR3 totals 14 residues. CDR3 amino acids: CASSLVQTNYGYTF. The CDR3 bases are TGTGCCAGCAGCTTAGTACAGACTAACTATGGCTACACCTTC.